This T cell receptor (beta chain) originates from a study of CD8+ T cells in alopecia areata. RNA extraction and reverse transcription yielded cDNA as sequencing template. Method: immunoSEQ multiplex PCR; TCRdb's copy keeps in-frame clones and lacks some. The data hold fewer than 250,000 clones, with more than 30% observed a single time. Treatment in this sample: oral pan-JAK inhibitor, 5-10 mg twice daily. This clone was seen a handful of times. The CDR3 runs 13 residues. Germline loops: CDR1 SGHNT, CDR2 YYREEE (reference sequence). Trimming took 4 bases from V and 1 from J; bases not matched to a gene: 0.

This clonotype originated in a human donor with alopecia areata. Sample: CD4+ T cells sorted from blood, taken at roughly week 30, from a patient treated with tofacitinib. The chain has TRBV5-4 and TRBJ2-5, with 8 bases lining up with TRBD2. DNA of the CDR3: TGTGCCAGCAGCCGGGGGGGCCAAGAGACCCAGTACTTC. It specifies CASSRGGQETQYF.